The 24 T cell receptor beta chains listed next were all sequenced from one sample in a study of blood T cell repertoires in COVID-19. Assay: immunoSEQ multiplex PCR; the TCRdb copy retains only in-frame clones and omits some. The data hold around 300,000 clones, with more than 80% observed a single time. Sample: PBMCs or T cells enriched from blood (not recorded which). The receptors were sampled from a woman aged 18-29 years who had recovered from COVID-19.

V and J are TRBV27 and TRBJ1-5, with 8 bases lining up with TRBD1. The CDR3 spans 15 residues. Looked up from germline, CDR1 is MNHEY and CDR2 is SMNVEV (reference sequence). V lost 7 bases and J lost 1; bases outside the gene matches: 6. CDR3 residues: CASKGTGMSNQPQHF. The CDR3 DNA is TGTGCCAGCAAAGGGACAGGCATGAGCAATCAGCCCCAGCATTTT.

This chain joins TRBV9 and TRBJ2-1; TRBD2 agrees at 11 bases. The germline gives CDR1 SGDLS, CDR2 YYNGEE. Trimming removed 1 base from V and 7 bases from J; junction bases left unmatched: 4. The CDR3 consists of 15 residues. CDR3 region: CASSVRLAGPNEQFF. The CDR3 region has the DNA TGTGCCAGCAGCGTACGACTAGCGGGGCCTAATGAGCAGTTCTTC.

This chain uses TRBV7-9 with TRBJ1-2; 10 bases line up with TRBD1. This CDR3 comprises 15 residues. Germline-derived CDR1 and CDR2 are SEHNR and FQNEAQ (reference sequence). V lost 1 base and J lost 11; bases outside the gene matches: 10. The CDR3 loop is CASSLDGGTGVGYTF. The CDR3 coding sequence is TGTGCCAGCAGCTTAGACGGAGGGACAGGGGTTGGGTACACCTTC. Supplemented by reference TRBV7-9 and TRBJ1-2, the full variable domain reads DTGVSQNPRHKITKRGQNVTFRCDPISEHNRLYWYRQTLGQGPEFLTYFQNEAQLEKSRLLSDRFSAERPKGSFSTLEIQRTEQGDSAMYLCASSLDGGTGVGYTFGSGTRLTVV.

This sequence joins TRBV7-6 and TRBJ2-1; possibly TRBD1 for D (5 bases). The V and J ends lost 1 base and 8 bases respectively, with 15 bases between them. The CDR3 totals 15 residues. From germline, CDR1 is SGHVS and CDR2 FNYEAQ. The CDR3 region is CASSLGPGSRDEQFF. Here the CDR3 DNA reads TGTGCCAGCAGCTTAGGCCCAGGGTCAAGGGATGAGCAGTTCTTC.

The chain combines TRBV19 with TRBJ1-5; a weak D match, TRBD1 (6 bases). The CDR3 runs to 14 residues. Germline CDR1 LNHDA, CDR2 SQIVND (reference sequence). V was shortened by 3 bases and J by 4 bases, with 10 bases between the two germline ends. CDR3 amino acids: CASSITGPNQPQHF. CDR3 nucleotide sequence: TGTGCCAGTAGTATCACAGGGCCAAATCAGCCCCAGCATTTT.

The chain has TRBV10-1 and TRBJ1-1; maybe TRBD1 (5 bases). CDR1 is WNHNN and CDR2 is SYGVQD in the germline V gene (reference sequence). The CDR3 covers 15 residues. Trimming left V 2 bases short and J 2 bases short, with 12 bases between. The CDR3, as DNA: TGCGCCAGCAGTGAGGGTTGGGGACTAAACACTGAAGCTTTCTTT. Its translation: CASSEGWGLNTEAFF.

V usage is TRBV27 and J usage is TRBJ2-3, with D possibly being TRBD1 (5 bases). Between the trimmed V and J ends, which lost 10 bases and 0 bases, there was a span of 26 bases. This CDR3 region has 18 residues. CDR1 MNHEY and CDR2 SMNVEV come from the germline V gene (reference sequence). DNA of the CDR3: TGTGCCACCAAAACCTTAGACAGTTGGACCGCTAGCACAGATACGCAGTATTTT. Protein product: CATKTLDSWTASTDTQYF.

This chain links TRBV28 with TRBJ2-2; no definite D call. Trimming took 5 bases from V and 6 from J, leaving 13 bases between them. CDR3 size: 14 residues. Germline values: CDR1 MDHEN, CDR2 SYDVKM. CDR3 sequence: CASSPRFSPGELFF. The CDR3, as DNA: TGTGCCAGCAGTCCCCGGTTTAGCCCCGGGGAGCTGTTTTTT.

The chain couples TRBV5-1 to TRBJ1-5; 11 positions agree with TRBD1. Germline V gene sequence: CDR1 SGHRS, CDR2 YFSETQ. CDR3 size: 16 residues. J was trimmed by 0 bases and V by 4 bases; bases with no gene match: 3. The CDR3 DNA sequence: TGCGCCAGCAGCGCCGGGACAGGGGGTAGCAATCAGCCCCAGCATTTT. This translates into CASSAGTGGSNQPQHF.

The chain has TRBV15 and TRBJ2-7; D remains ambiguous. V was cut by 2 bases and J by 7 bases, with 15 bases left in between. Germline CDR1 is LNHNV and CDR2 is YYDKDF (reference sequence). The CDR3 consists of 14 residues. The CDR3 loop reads CATSRYSSPLEQYF. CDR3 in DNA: TGTGCCACCAGCAGATACAGCTCTCCCCTTGAGCAGTACTTC.

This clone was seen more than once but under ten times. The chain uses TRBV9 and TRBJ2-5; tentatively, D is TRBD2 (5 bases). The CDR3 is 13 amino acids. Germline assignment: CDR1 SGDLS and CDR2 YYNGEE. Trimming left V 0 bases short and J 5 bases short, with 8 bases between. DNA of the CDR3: TGTGCCAGCAGCGTAGATGGAGGCGAGACCCAGTACTTC. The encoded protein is CASSVDGGETQYF.

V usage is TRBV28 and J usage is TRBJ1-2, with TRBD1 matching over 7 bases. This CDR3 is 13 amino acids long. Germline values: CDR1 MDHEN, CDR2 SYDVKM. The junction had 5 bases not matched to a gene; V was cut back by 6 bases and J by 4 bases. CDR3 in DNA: TGTGCCAGCAGACCTGACAGGGTCTATGGCTACACCTTC. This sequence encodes CASRPDRVYGYTF.

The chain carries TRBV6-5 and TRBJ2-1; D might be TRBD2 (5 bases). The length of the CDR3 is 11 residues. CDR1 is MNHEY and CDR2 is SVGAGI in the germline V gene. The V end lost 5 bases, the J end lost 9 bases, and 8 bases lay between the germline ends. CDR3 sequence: CASSPSSEQFF. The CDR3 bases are TGTGCCAGCAGTCCTAGCAGTGAGCAGTTCTTC.

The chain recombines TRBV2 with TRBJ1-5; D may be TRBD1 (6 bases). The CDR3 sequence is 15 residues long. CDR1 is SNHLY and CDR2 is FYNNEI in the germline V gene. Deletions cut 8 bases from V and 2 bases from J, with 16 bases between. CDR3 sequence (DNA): TGTGCCAGCGGGGGACAAAGGGTTCGCAATCAGCCCCAGCATTTT. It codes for CASGGQRVRNQPQHF.

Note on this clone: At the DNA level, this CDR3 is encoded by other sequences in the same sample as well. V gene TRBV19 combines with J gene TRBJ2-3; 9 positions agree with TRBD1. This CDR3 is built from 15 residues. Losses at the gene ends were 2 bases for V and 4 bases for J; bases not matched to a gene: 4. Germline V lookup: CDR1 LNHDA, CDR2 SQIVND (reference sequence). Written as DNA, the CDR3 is TGTGCCAGTAGTATACCGGGACAGGGAGCAGATACGCAGTATTTT. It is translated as CASSIPGQGADTQYF.

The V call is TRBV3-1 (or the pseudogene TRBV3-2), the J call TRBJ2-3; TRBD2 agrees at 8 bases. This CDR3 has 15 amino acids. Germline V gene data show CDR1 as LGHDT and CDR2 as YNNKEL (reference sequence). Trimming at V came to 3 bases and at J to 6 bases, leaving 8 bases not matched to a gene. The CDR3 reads CASSQRGAVVDTQYF. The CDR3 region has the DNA TGTGCCAGCAGCCAGCGGGGGGCGGTCGTTGATACGCAGTATTTT.

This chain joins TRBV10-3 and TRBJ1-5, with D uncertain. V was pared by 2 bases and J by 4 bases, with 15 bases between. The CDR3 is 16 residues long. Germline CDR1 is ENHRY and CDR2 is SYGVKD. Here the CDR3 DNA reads TGTGCCATCAGTGAGGGAGAGAGATCGGCGAATCAGCCCCAGCATTTT. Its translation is CAISEGERSANQPQHF.

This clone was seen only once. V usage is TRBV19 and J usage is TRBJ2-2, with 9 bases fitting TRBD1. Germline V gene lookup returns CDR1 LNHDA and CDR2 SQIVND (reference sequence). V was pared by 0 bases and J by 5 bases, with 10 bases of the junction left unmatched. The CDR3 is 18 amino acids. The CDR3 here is CASSIDRGGQGRTGELFF. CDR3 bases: TGTGCCAGTAGTATAGACCGCGGGGGACAGGGTCGGACCGGGGAGCTGTTTTTT.

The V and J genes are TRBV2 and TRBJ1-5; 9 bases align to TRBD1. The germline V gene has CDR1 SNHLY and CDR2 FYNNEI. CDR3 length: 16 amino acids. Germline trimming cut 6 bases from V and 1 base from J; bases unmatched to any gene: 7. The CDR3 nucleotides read TGTGCCAGCAGAGCGTGGACAGGGGTGAGCAATCAGCCCCAGCATTTT. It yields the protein CASRAWTGVSNQPQHF.

The DNA for the CDR3 is TGTGCCAGCAGCTTAGAGGCAGGGGATACTGACACTGAAGCTTTCTTT. Translation: CASSLEAGDTDTEAFF. The rearrangement joins TRBV7-9 to TRBJ1-1; D may be TRBD1 (6 bases). V was clipped by 1 base and J by 3 bases, with 15 bases between them. The CDR3 totals 16 residues. The V gene's germline CDR1 is SEHNR and CDR2 FQNEAQ (reference sequence).

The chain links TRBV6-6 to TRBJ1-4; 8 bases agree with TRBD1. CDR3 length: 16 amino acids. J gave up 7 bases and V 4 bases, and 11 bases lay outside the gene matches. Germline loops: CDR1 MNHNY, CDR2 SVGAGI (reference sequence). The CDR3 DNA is TGTGCCAGCAGTTCGACAGACAGGGGAGGATCTGAAAAACTGTTTTTT. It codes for CASSSTDRGGSEKLFF.

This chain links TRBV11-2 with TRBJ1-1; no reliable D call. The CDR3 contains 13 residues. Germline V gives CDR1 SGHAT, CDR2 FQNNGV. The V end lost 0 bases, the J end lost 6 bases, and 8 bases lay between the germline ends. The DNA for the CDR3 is TGTGCCAGCAGCTTAGATCGGGGTGCTGAAGCTTTCTTT. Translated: CASSLDRGAEAFF.

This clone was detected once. The CDR3 DNA follows: TGTGCCAGCAGCTTACCTACAGGGGTTGAGACCCAGTACTTC. Translating gives CASSLPTGVETQYF. The V call is TRBV5-6, the J call TRBJ2-5; 7 positions agree with TRBD1. J was trimmed by 5 bases and V by 2 bases; bases with no gene match: 6. Germline loops: CDR1 SGHDT, CDR2 YYEEEE. CDR3 length equals 14 residues.

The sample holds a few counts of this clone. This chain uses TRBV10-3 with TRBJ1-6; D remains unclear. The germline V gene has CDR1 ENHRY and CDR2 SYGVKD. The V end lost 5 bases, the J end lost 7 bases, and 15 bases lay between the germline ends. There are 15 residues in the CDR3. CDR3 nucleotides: TGTGCCATCAGTCCGGGCCCCCCGGGGAATTCACCCCTCCACTTT. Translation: CAISPGPPGNSPLHF.